Listed here is a single TCR beta chain. Antigen unknown. Assay used: immunoSEQ multiplex PCR; TCRdb lists only in-frame clones, some missing. The table includes 95,000 to 150,000 clones, about 90% detected once. The source of the sample is a study of T cell responses to AZD1222 COVID-19 vaccine. Study-wide findings and caveats: In a largely white British group with more females than males, clonal diversity was possibly underestimated.

Sequencing was performed on peripheral blood, taken 28 days after the second AZD1222 dose. This clonotype was obtained from an adult who received the AZD1222 COVID-19 vaccine.

The DNA of the CDR3 is TGTGCCAGCAGTGAAACGGGACAGGGGAGACAGCCCCAGCATTTT. Its translation: CASSETGQGRQPQHF. The V gene is TRBV6-1, the J gene TRBJ1-5; 10 nucleotides align to TRBD1. The trim removed 2 bases at V and 7 bases at J, leaving 5 bases unmatched. Looked up from germline, CDR1 is MNHNS and CDR2 is SASEGT. This CDR3 has 15 residues.